This TCR beta chain derives from a study of blood T cell repertoires in COVID-19. This clone was detected once. The CDR3 covers 17 residues. Per the germline V gene, CDR1 is SGHTA and CDR2 is FQGNSA. Losses at the gene ends were 5 bases for V and 0 bases for J; bases not matched to a gene: 9. Per the authors' pipeline: How many nucleated cells were present was estimated from reference gene primer amplification. Repertoires were generated with immunoSEQ multiplex PCR, while TCRdb's copy carries only in-frame clones and drops some. The DNA gave D and trimming, while V, J and clone size come from that table. The top ten hold approximately 9.8% of the sample, which has 150,000 to 200,000 clones, approximately 85% seen once.

Material: peripheral blood. V and J are TRBV7-2 and TRBJ2-1; 8 bases map to TRBD1. The sequence was obtained from a woman of 80 years or more with acute or convalescent COVID-19. Here the CDR3 reads CASSRDRRRSSYNEQFF. CDR3 DNA sequence: TGTGCCAGCAGCCGGGACAGGCGAAGAAGCTCCTACAATGAGCAGTTCTTC.